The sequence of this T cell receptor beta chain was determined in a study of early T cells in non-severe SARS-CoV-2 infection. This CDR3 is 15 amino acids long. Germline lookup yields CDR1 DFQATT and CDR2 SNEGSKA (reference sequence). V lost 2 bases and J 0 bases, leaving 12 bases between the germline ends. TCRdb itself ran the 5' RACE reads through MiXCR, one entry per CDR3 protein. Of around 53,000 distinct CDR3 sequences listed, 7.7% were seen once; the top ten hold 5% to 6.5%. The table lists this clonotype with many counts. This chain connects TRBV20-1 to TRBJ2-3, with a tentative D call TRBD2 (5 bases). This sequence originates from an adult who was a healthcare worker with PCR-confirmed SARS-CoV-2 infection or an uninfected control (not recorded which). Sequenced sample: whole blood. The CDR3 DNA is TGCAGTGCTAGAAATAGCGCTAGCAGCACAGATACGCAGTATTTT. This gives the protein CSARNSASSTDTQYF.